This TCR beta chain derives from a study of vaccination and CD4 T cells after COVID-19. Treatment here: approximately nine-day PBMC culture with coronavirus spike peptide pools or control peptides (ViraFEST assay). To note about this clonotype: Its specificity is not known.

Sequencing of cultured CD4+ T cell DNA used the Oncomine TCR Beta short-read assay. TCRdb ran MiXCR on the PCR reads and lists one entry per CDR3 protein. Of about 14,000 distinct CDR3 sequences listed, approximately 57% are singletons. Germline V gene data show CDR1 as SGHVS and CDR2 as FQNEAQ. The germline V and J ends were trimmed by 1 base and 0 bases, with 6 bases remaining between them. The CDR3 has 14 amino acids. The chain couples TRBV7-8 to TRBJ1-2, with D hard to call. This clonotype was obtained from a human donor who had recovered from COVID-19. Sequenced sample: CD4+ T cells from blood, cultured in vitro. DNA for the CDR3: TGTGCCAGCAGCTTAGAAGGGTCTAACTATGGCTACACCTTC. Its translation is CASSLEGSNYGYTF.